This T cell receptor (beta chain) was identified during a study of vaccination effects on CD4 cells after COVID-19. Study background: It was a median of 72 days after the second dose that post-vaccine samples were obtained.

In regard to this clone: No antigen is known for it.

Sequenced by immunoSEQ multiplex PCR; TCRdb stores in-frame clones only, minus some. In the table there are around 24,000 clones, about four fifths of which are singletons. The ends were cut back, 5 bases at V and 7 bases at J, with 12 bases in the middle. The CDR3 sequence is 13 residues long. Expansion of antigen-specific CD4+ T cells with viral peptide pools was carried out by the ViraFEST assay before sequencing. Culture lasted over 9 days before CD4+ T cell isolation. Two-dose vaccination with either BNT162b2 or mRNA-1273 was given to the participants. The vaccine recipients had no prior SARS-CoV-2 infection, with negative nucleocapsid antibodies.

The receptor comes from a human donor who received a COVID-19 vaccine. Some clones in this sample may be carry-over from other donors' samples. The input for sequencing was CD4+ T cells from PBMCs cultured with SARS-CoV-2 spike peptides, taken after COVID-19 vaccination. V and J are TRBV12-3 or TRBV12-4 and TRBJ2-1, with a tentative D call TRBD1 (6 bases). The CDR3 bases are TGTGCCAGCAGTCCCAGGGGCGGGAATGAGCAGTTCTTC. Its translation: CASSPRGGNEQFF.